This T cell receptor beta chain comes out of a study of OX40 agonist ivuxolimab in advanced cancers. As for the study more broadly: Ivuxolimab was a fully human IgG2 agonistic monoclonal antibody targeting the costimulatory receptor OX40 (CD134). Intravenous ivuxolimab was administered to patients every 2 weeks at six dose levels: 0.01, 0.1, 0.3, 1.5, 3 and 10 mg/kg. Of the approximately 53 patients in dose escalation, 19 had hepatocellular carcinoma, about 15 had melanoma, 9 had renal cell carcinoma and 9 had head and neck cancer. In the dose-escalation cohort, approximately 83% of patients were male, and the mean age was approximately 60 years with a range of roughly 23 to 90. Patients were allowed to have had prior anti-PD-1, anti-PD-L1 or anti-CTLA-4 therapy, and approximately 39% of the dose-escalation patients had been treated with checkpoint inhibitors. Three dose-escalation patients achieved partial responses, one with hepatocellular carcinoma and two with cutaneous melanoma. Peripheral TCRbeta sequencing aimed to test whether ivuxolimab altered TCR sequence diversity and caused clonal T-cell expansion. The monotherapy dose-escalation portion (N of about 52 patients) of the phase I ivuxolimab trial is reported in the paper.

Via the germline V gene, CDR1 is SGHDT and CDR2 YYEEEE. V is cut back by 4 bases and J by 3 bases, with 11 bases in the junction unmatched. The CDR3 holds 17 amino acids from the cysteine to the phenylalanine. The kept DNA is CDR3 alone, 51 bases in frame from the first base. Concerning this clone itself: No cognate antigen has been identified for it. The input lacks base qualities; no much larger clone sits a single base away.

Genomic DNA was extracted from sorted cells for sequencing of the TCRbeta CDR3 region. The immunoSEQ Assay was used for sequencing of TCRbeta CDR3 regions. TCRdb took this table from immuneACCESS and kept in-frame rearrangements with V and J called. Such tables lack part of the clones; where checked against another copy, unresolved V genes explain under half of the gap, and the rest is unexplained. The sample table holds tens of thousands of clones, of which more than 70% were seen once. About 14% of the sample comes from the top ten. Patients with autoimmune disease history or receiving systemic immunosuppression were excluded from the trial. In every dose cohort, peripheral blood was drawn for TCR sequencing at baseline, cycle 4 day 1, and cycle 7 day 1. Samples were obtained from an open-label, multicenter, first-in-human phase I dose-escalation trial of ivuxolimab. Adults with locally advanced or metastatic head and neck squamous cell, hepatocellular, melanoma or renal cell carcinoma were enrolled in the trial. CD4+ and CD8+ T cells were sorted separately from peripheral blood before TCR sequencing.

The investigation overall reported the following: Low levels of normalized T-cell clonal expansion were also seen in some patients who did not respond. At doses of 0.1 to 3.0 mg/kg, clonal expansion of both CD4+ and CD8+ T cells in blood was seen between baseline and week 6. In the 0.1-3.0 mg/kg groups, partial responders were among the patients with the lowest normalized peripheral clonal expansion, particularly in CD8+ T cells. After ivuxolimab, expanded clones were on average more numerous among CD8+ T cells than among CD4+ T cells. The antigen specificity of the peripheral T cells that underwent clonal expansion was not determined.

The TCR originated in an adult with an advanced solid tumor such as melanoma, head and neck, liver or kidney cancer. The rearranged chain carries TRBV5-6 and TRBJ2-1; 9 nucleotides in the junction match TRBD2. Sequencing was performed on CD4+ or CD8+ T cells sorted from blood, taken in a trial of the OX40 agonist ivuxolimab. The CDR3 reads as follows: CASSLRASGTHYNEQFF. The bases read TGTGCCAGCAGCCTTCGAGCTAGCGGGACCCACTACAATGAGCAGTTCTTC.